This TCR beta chain stems from a study of T cell responses to AZD1222 COVID-19 vaccine. Study observations and caveats: In all cases, repertoires were sampled only after the peak T cell response. The sample set comprised mostly white British donors with more females, and clonal diversity was possibly underestimated. It was only six AZD1222 recipients who were seropositive at baseline.

To note about this clone: Its target is unknown.

Method: immunoSEQ multiplex PCR; TCRdb's copy keeps in-frame clones and lacks some. The data contain tens of thousands of clones, around 92% of them singletons. The CDR3 is 13 residues long. In germline, CDR1 is SGHVS, CDR2 FQNEAQ. Trimming cost V 1 base and J 4 bases, with 7 bases left between them. V usage is TRBV7-8 and J usage is TRBJ1-2, with unresolved D. The sequence was obtained from an adult in good health. The sample was peripheral blood, taken on day 0 of MenACWY control vaccination. The CDR3 loop is CASSLGPAYGYTF. CDR3 in DNA: TGTGCCAGCAGCTTAGGCCCAGCCTATGGCTACACCTTC.